This entry is about one T cell receptor beta chain. The target antigen is unknown. The data are from a study of T cell repertoires and HLA-DP antigens. On the study more broadly: Alloreactive CD4+ T cells targeted HLA-DP on transduced HeLa. One stimulator alloantigen differed from self by one groove amino acid; the other by ten. General study points: Naive and memory CD4+ repertoires were not analysed separately. Pre-culture clonality, approximately 0.04, was far below sorted CD137+ clonality of around 0.37.

The table came from immunoSEQ multiplex PCR; TCRdb's copy has only in-frame clones and leaves some out. The sample records around 70,000 clones, 80% being singletons. CDR3 length: 16 amino acids. Germline-derived CDR1 and CDR2 are GTSNPN and SVGIG (reference sequence). Trimming took 3 bases from V and 0 from J, leaving 17 bases between them. This TCR came from a man aged 60 to 69 in good health and CMV-seronegative. The sequencing input was CD4+ T cells from PBMCs. This chain connects TRBV30 to TRBJ2-5; possible D gene TRBD2, 6 bases. CDR3 in DNA: TGTGCCTGGAGCCCCGACCAGGAGGGGTACCAAGAGACCCAGTACTTC. Residues: CAWSPDQEGYQETQYF.